The 10 T cell receptor beta chains reported below all come from one sample, sequenced in a study of identical twins. TCRdb reprocessed the 5' RACE reads via MiXCR and lists one record per CDR3 protein. The repertoire holds around 250,000 distinct CDR3 sequences, with 5.5% to 7.5% as singletons. The sample was also reused in another study, on T cells expressing NK-cell markers.

What was sequenced was CD8+ T cells sorted from blood. These receptors were taken from a woman aged 18-29 years in good health.

This clonotype was detected a few times. The rearrangement joins TRBV9 to TRBJ2-1; 7 bases match TRBD1. V lost 1 base to trimming and J lost 5 bases; unmatched junction nucleotides: 6. In germline, CDR1 is SGDLS, CDR2 YYNGEE. The CDR3 length is 15 residues. This CDR3 reads CASSVYGTVNNEQFF. CDR3 coding DNA: TGTGCCAGCAGCGTATACGGGACAGTCAACAATGAGCAGTTCTTC.

This clonotype was detected a few times. The chain is built from TRBV20-1 and TRBJ2-3; 8 nucleotides line up with TRBD1. V lost 0 bases to trimming and J lost 5 bases; unmatched junction nucleotides: 4. CDR3 length: 14 residues. Germline V gene lookup returns CDR1 DFQATT and CDR2 SNEGSKA (reference sequence). The CDR3 region is CSARDGTGGDTQYF. The CDR3 nucleotides are TGCAGTGCTAGAGATGGGACAGGAGGAGATACGCAGTATTTT.

This clonotype was counted ten times or more. The chain couples TRBV29-1 to TRBJ2-5; D is tentatively TRBD1 or TRBD2 (5 bases each). V dropped 7 bases and J dropped 5 bases, with 14 bases sitting between them. This CDR3 contains 12 residues. From germline, CDR1 is SQVTM and CDR2 ANQGSEA. The CDR3 DNA reads as TGCAGCGCAGAGTGGGGGATGGAGACCCAGTACTTC. Translation: CSAEWGMETQYF.

In its sample, this clonotype was seen a few times. The genes are TRBV25-1 and TRBJ2-5, with 7 bases aligning to TRBD2. Germline V lookup: CDR1 MGHDK, CDR2 SYGVNS. The CDR3 runs to 15 residues. V trimming: 1 base; J trimming: 5 bases; junction bases outside the gene matches: 7. CDR3 sequence reads: CASSEWGRVGETQYF. CDR3 coding DNA: TGTGCCAGCAGTGAATGGGGGAGGGTGGGGGAGACCCAGTACTTC.

This clonotype was seen at least ten times. This chain uses TRBV7-9 with TRBJ1-1, with 7 bases fitting TRBD1. V trimming: 5 bases; J trimming: 0 bases; junction bases outside the gene matches: 6. This CDR3 contains 15 residues. Per the germline V gene, CDR1 is SEHNR and CDR2 is FQNEAQ (reference sequence). The CDR3 protein is CASSPDRVMNTEAFF. Here the CDR3 DNA reads TGTGCCAGCAGCCCTGACAGGGTCATGAACACTGAAGCTTTCTTT. The whole variable domain, remainder taken from reference TRBV7-9 and TRBJ1-1, is DTGVSQNPRHKITKRGQNVTFRCDPISEHNRLYWYRQTLGQGPEFLTYFQNEAQLEKSRLLSDRFSAERPKGSFSTLEIQRTEQGDSAMYLCASSPDRVMNTEAFFGQGTRLTVV.

This clonotype turned up a few times. J is TRBJ1-1 and V is TRBV27; D may be TRBD1 (6 bases). This CDR3 has 14 amino acids. Between the trimmed V and J ends, which lost 6 bases and 1 base, there was a span of 12 bases. Germline CDR1 reads MNHEY; CDR2 reads SMNVEV (reference sequence). In DNA form, the CDR3 reads TGTGCCAGCAGCCCCCAGGACAGGAACACTGAAGCTTTCTTT. It encodes CASSPQDRNTEAFF.

This clonotype was counted between two and nine times. J is TRBJ2-7 and V is TRBV9; D is perhaps TRBD2 (8 bases). Trimming took 0 bases from V and 2 from J, leaving 12 bases between them. The CDR3 sequence is 15 residues long. In germline, CDR1 is SGDLS, CDR2 YYNGEE. CDR3 nucleotide sequence: TGTGCCAGCAGCGTAGCGGGAGGGGGCCCCTACGAGCAGTACTTC. Encoded protein: CASSVAGGGPYEQYF. The whole variable domain, remainder taken from reference TRBV9 and TRBJ2-7, is DSGVTQTPKHLITATGQRVTLRCSPRSGDLSVYWYQQSLDQGLQFLIQYYNGEERAKGNILERFSAQQFPDLHSELNLSSLELGDSALYFCASSVAGGGPYEQYFGPGTRLTVT.

In its sample, this clonotype was seen many times. This chain joins TRBV3-1 and TRBJ1-1; D is ambiguous. This CDR3 has 14 amino acids. Trimming stripped 0 bases from V and 7 bases from J, with 12 bases between. Germline V CDR1 and CDR2: LGHDT, YNNKEL (reference sequence). The CDR3 DNA reads as TGTGCCAGCAGCCAAGATACGACCGGGAGTGAAGCTTTCTTT. Translated: CASSQDTTGSEAFF.

This clonotype was seen ten or more times. V usage is TRBV9 and J usage is TRBJ2-3; D may be TRBD2 (6 bases). The CDR3 runs to 15 residues. Germline lookup yields CDR1 SGDLS and CDR2 YYNGEE. Trimming pared 4 bases from V and 2 bases from J, leaving 14 bases between. CDR3 sequence reads: CASSPEGGATDTQYF. In DNA form, the CDR3 reads TGTGCCAGCAGCCCCGAAGGCGGGGCCACAGATACGCAGTATTTT.

This sequence joins TRBV27 and TRBJ1-1, with TRBD1 matching 8 bases. The V gene's germline CDR1 is MNHEY and CDR2 SMNVEV (reference sequence). V lost 6 bases and J lost 5; bases outside the gene matches: 5. The CDR3 runs 13 residues. Written as DNA, the CDR3 is TGTGCCAGCAGCATAACAGGGGGTACTGAAGCTTTCTTT. Translating it yields CASSITGGTEAFF.